A single sample gave rise to the 30 T cell receptor beta chains below, sequenced in a study of shared clonotypes between healthy human individuals. The table came from immunoSEQ multiplex PCR; TCRdb's copy has only in-frame clones and leaves some out. The sample shows over 950,000 clones, 70% to 85% of them seen only once. The sequencing sample was made of memory CD4+ T cells from PBMCs. Regarding subset: CD45RA-negative fraction. The source of these receptors is a man between 18 and 35 years old in good health. Some clones in this sample may be carry-over from other donors' samples.

In DNA form, the CDR3 reads TGTGCCAGCTCACCACCTTCGCACACCATATATTTT. Protein sequence: CASSPPSHTIYF. The J gene is TRBJ1-3, the V gene TRBV18, with no clear D. V lost 0 bases to trimming and J lost 8 bases, with 5 bases between them. In germline, CDR1 is KGHSH, CDR2 LQKENI. CDR3 length equals 12 residues.

The sample holds one count of this clone. The chain links TRBV28 to TRBJ2-2; 10 nucleotides align to TRBD1. The CDR3 runs 19 residues. The V gene's germline CDR1 is MDHEN and CDR2 SYDVKM. J was trimmed by 0 bases and V by 7 bases; bases with no gene match: 14. CDR3: CASNEMGTGAFANTGELFF. CDR3 sequence (DNA): TGTGCCAGCAACGAGATGGGGACAGGGGCTTTCGCGAACACCGGGGAGCTGTTTTTT.

A note on this clone: Other DNA variants within this sample encode the same CDR3. The chain couples TRBV19 to TRBJ1-2, with a possible D match to TRBD1 (5 bases). The germline gives CDR1 LNHDA, CDR2 SQIVND (reference sequence). The CDR3 length is 12 residues. Trimming pared 4 bases from V and 4 bases from J, leaving 7 bases between. The CDR3 loop reads CASSRQGYGYTF. The CDR3 nucleotides are TGTGCCAGTAGTAGGCAGGGCTATGGCTACACCTTC.

The J gene is TRBJ2-7, the V gene TRBV5-1; a possible D gene is TRBD2 (5 bases). Per the germline V gene, CDR1 is SGHRS and CDR2 is YFSETQ. V was pared by 4 bases and J by 3 bases, with 23 bases between. The CDR3 sequence is 17 residues long. CDR3 sequence: CASSLSTPGSVFYEQYF. The DNA of the CDR3 is TGCGCCAGCAGCCTCTCGACCCCGGGTAGCGTTTTCTACGAGCAGTACTTC.

CDR3: CASSLEPGTEAFF. The CDR3 nucleotides are TGTGCCAGCAGCTTAGAACCCGGGACTGAAGCTTTCTTT. The genes are TRBV7-2 and TRBJ1-1, with no clear D. The germline gives CDR1 SGHTA, CDR2 FQGNSA. The CDR3 totals 13 residues. V lost 1 base, J lost 5 bases, and 8 bases lay in between.

J is TRBJ1-3 and V is TRBV30; 9 nucleotides agree with TRBD1. Germline CDR1 reads GTSNPN; CDR2 reads SVGIG (reference sequence). The CDR3 consists of 14 residues. Trimming removed 5 bases from V and 2 bases from J; junction bases left unmatched: 4. CDR3 in amino acids: CAWGDRAPGNTIYF. For the CDR3, the DNA is TGTGCCTGGGGGGACAGGGCCCCTGGAAACACCATATATTTT.

The rearrangement links TRBV5-6 to TRBJ1-2, with D uncertain. Germline-derived CDR1 and CDR2 are SGHDT and YYEEEE. The CDR3 runs to 13 residues. Trimming pared 3 bases from V and 6 bases from J, leaving 12 bases between. In DNA, the CDR3 is TGTGCCAGCAGCTCCGGGATCTGGGATGGCTACACCTTC. Translation: CASSSGIWDGYTF.

Of note for this clone: This CDR3 is also generated by other DNA sequences in the sample. The DNA for the CDR3 is TGTGCCAGCCGGATCTCTGGGGCCAACGTCCTGACTTTC. Translation gives CASRISGANVLTF. The rearrangement uses TRBV28 and TRBJ2-6; D gene ambiguous. CDR3 length: 13 amino acids. Germline lookup yields CDR1 MDHEN and CDR2 SYDVKM. V lost 8 bases and J 0 bases, leaving 5 bases between the germline ends. The complete variable domain, with remaining parts taken from reference TRBV28 and TRBJ2-6, reads DVKVTQSSRYLVKRTGEKVFLECVQDMDHENMFWYRQDPGLGLRLIYFSYDVKMKEKGDIPEGYSVSREKKERFSLILESASTNQTSMYLCASRISGANVLTFGAGSRLTVL.

J is TRBJ1-1 and V is TRBV5-1, with 8 bases matching TRBD1. Germline lookup yields CDR1 SGHRS and CDR2 YFSETQ. The trim removed 7 bases at V and 5 bases at J, leaving 10 bases unmatched. CDR3 size: 14 residues. CDR3: CASRSGGSLTEAFF. CDR3 DNA sequence: TGCGCCAGCCGGTCAGGGGGCAGTTTGACTGAAGCTTTCTTT.

Comment on this clone: The junction departs from germline at one end; a sequencing error may be responsible. This chain uses TRBV28 with TRBJ1-1, with 9 nucleotides matching TRBD1. Germline CDR1 and CDR2: MDHEN and SYDVKM. The CDR3 has 12 amino acids. CDR3 in amino acids: CASSPLYRGLHF. CDR3 in DNA: TGTGCCAGCAGCCCACTATACAGGGGGCTGCACTTT.

The V and J genes are TRBV6-1 and TRBJ2-2, with 12 bases that match TRBD2. J gave up 7 bases and V 6 bases, and 6 bases lay outside the gene matches. CDR1 and CDR2 from the germline V gene are MNHNS and SASEGT. This CDR3 is built from 15 residues. Here the CDR3 DNA reads TGTGCCAGCAGGAGACTAGCGGGAGAGGACGGGGAGCTGTTTTTT. It specifies CASRRLAGEDGELFF.

This clone came up once. The gene calls are TRBV5-1 and TRBJ2-6; D is undetermined. The CDR3 consists of 16 residues. Trimming removed 0 bases at V and 0 bases at J, with 7 bases between. Germline CDR1 reads SGHRS; CDR2 reads YFSETQ. In nucleotides, the CDR3 is TGCGCCAGCAGCTTGGAGCCGTTCTCTGGGGCCAACGTCCTGACTTTC. Translation gives CASSLEPFSGANVLTF.

V and J are TRBV28 and TRBJ2-3; D is possibly TRBD1 (7 bases). The CDR3 length is 14 residues. Trimming removed 4 bases from V and 4 bases from J, with 12 bases in between. Looked up from germline, CDR1 is MDHEN and CDR2 is SYDVKM. CDR3 residues: CASSSSRGADTQYF. The CDR3 DNA sequence: TGTGCCAGCAGTTCCTCCAGGGGGGCAGATACGCAGTATTTT.

The chain employs TRBV5-1 and TRBJ2-2; 11 positions agree with TRBD2. Trimming cost V 1 base and J 9 bases; bases outside gene matches: 14. This CDR3 contains 18 residues. Germline V lookup: CDR1 SGHRS, CDR2 YFSETQ. This CDR3 reads CASSLTAGAGTSGRELFF. The CDR3 DNA reads as TGCGCCAGCAGCTTGACGGCAGGGGCAGGGACTAGCGGAAGGGAGCTGTTTTTT.

This rearrangement joins TRBV5-4 to TRBJ1-3, with unresolved D. Germline V lookup: CDR1 SGHNT, CDR2 YYREEE (reference sequence). With 4 bases removed from V and 0 bases from J, the gap between germline ends came to 14 bases. The length of the CDR3 is 16 residues. CDR3 nucleotide sequence: TGTGCCAGCAGCCCCGGAAGGCCAGACTCTGGAAACACCATATATTTT. The encoded protein is CASSPGRPDSGNTIYF.

The V gene is TRBV7-6, the J gene TRBJ1-1, with TRBD1 as a possible D gene (6 bases). Germline CDR1 SGHVS, CDR2 FNYEAQ. This CDR3 has 15 residues. The V gene lost 4 bases and the J gene lost 2 bases, with 14 bases spanning the gap. CDR3 protein: CASSSRAQGNTEAFF. CDR3 coding DNA: TGTGCCAGCAGCTCACGCGCACAGGGTAACACTGAAGCTTTCTTT.

For this clone: This may stem from a read error, because a much larger clone lies one nucleotide away. The chain has TRBV28 and TRBJ1-1; 7 bases fit TRBD1. Germline lookup yields CDR1 MDHEN and CDR2 SYDVKM. With V trimmed by 6 bases and J by 0 bases, 1 base remained unmatched. The CDR3 covers 13 residues. The CDR3: CASSTGVNTEAFF. Written as DNA, the CDR3 is TGTGCCAGCAGCACAGGGGTGAACACTGAAGCTTTCTTT.

This clone was observed a few times. The genes are TRBV30 and TRBJ1-1; tentative D call: TRBD1 (6 bases). Germline values: CDR1 GTSNPN, CDR2 SVGIG (reference sequence). Trimming took 0 bases from V and 4 from J, leaving 6 bases between them. CDR3 length: 12 residues. CDR3 residues: CAWSVQGTEAFF. In DNA form, the CDR3 reads TGTGCCTGGAGTGTACAGGGCACTGAAGCTTTCTTT. The whole variable domain, filled in from reference TRBV30 and TRBJ1-1, reads SQTIHQWPATLVQPVGSPLSLECTVEGTSNPNLYWYRQAAGRGLQLLFYSVGIGQISSEVPQNLSASRPQDRQFILSSKKLLLSDSGFYLCAWSVQGTEAFFGQGTRLTVV.

This clone has a handful of counts. The chain has TRBV18 and TRBJ1-5; possibly TRBD1 for D (5 bases). The germline gives CDR1 KGHSH, CDR2 LQKENI. CDR3 length: 14 amino acids. V dropped 3 bases and J dropped 6 bases, with 12 bases sitting between them. CDR3 sequence: CASSPTKGSQPQHF. CDR3 coding DNA: TGTGCCAGCTCACCTACGAAGGGGTCTCAGCCCCAGCATTTT.

The chain has TRBV15 and TRBJ2-1, with no clear D. Germline loops: CDR1 LNHNV, CDR2 YYDKDF (reference sequence). V was trimmed by 0 bases and J by 7 bases, leaving 10 bases between them. The CDR3 sequence is 14 residues long. The CDR3 protein is CATSRDGVANEQFF. As DNA, the CDR3 is TGTGCCACCAGCAGAGATGGGGTGGCGAATGAGCAGTTCTTC.

The CDR3 DNA reads as TGTGCCAGCAGAGGCCTTGGACACCTTAACTATGGCTACACCTTC. Translated: CASRGLGHLNYGYTF. The chain uses TRBV27 and TRBJ1-2; D is perhaps TRBD1 (5 bases). Germline CDR1 and CDR2: MNHEY and SMNVEV (reference sequence). V was cut by 6 bases and J by 1 base, with 15 bases left in between. This CDR3 spans 15 amino acids.

A note on this clone: This sample also contains other DNA sequences that code for the same CDR3. The V call is TRBV28, the J call TRBJ2-5, with D perhaps matching TRBD1 (7 bases). The CDR3 is made up of 12 amino acids. Germline lookup yields CDR1 MDHEN and CDR2 SYDVKM. Trimming removed 5 bases from V and 4 bases from J, with 8 bases in between. The CDR3 here is CASSQGGETQYF. For the CDR3, the DNA is TGTGCCAGCAGTCAGGGGGGAGAGACCCAGTACTTC. The full variable domain, rest sourced from reference TRBV28 and TRBJ2-5, is DVKVTQSSRYLVKRTGEKVFLECVQDMDHENMFWYRQDPGLGLRLIYFSYDVKMKEKGDIPEGYSVSREKKERFSLILESASTNQTSMYLCASSQGGETQYFGPGTRLLVL.

The V and J genes are TRBV28 and TRBJ1-5, with D uncertain. Trimming stripped 2 bases from V and 3 bases from J, with 11 bases between. Germline V gene sequence: CDR1 MDHEN, CDR2 SYDVKM. The CDR3 is 15 amino acids. Here the CDR3 reads CASSLPVGPNQPQHF. In DNA, the CDR3 is TGTGCCAGCAGTTTACCAGTAGGGCCCAATCAGCCCCAGCATTTT.

With regard to this clone: This clone may be a read error of a much larger clone one base away. This sample includes further DNA sequences coding for the same CDR3. The chain couples TRBV29-1 to TRBJ1-1; D is perhaps TRBD1 (6 bases). CDR1 SQVTM and CDR2 ANQGSEA come from the germline V gene. This CDR3 spans 13 amino acids. CDR3 region: CSVSGQRRTEAFF. The CDR3 DNA follows: TGCAGCGTTTCCGGACAGAGGAGAACTGAGGCTTTCTTT.

DNA for the CDR3: TGCGCCAGCAGCCAGGGACAGGGGGCCACAGATACGCAGTATTTT. It encodes CASSQGQGATDTQYF. The chain couples TRBV5-1 to TRBJ2-3, with TRBD1 identical over 12 bases. The germline V gene encodes CDR1 SGHRS and CDR2 YFSETQ. V dropped 4 bases and J dropped 2; count of bases not matched to a gene: 2. CDR3 size: 15 residues.

This chain connects TRBV28 to TRBJ2-7, with 7 bases that match TRBD1. CDR1 and CDR2 from the germline V gene are MDHEN and SYDVKM. The V and J ends lost 4 bases and 2 bases, in that order; junction bases with no gene match: 14. The CDR3 is 17 amino acids. The CDR3 spells CASSSPLPGQSPYEQYF. CDR3 DNA: TGTGCCAGCAGTTCACCACTGCCGGGACAGAGCCCCTACGAGCAGTACTTC.

This clone was picked up a small number of times. CDR3 region: CASSPRALTNTEAFF. In DNA form, the CDR3 reads TGCGCCAGCAGCCCTCGGGCCCTGACGAACACTGAAGCTTTCTTT. This chain links TRBV4-1 with TRBJ1-1; D gene ambiguous. Germline values: CDR1 MGHRA, CDR2 YSYEKL. This CDR3 contains 15 residues. The V end was cut by 4 bases, the J end by 1 base, with 13 bases between.

The V call is TRBV27, the J call TRBJ2-3, with a tentative D call TRBD1 (5 bases). CDR3 length: 16 residues. V was clipped by 2 bases and J by 4 bases, with 16 bases between them. Germline CDR1 reads MNHEY; CDR2 reads SMNVEV (reference sequence). In DNA form, the CDR3 reads TGTGCCAGCAGTTTAATGGGGCGCAGCGTTTCAGATACGCAGTATTTT. Amino acid sequence: CASSLMGRSVSDTQYF.

This clone turned up a few times. CDR3 residues: CASTRSLNTEAFF. In nucleotides, the CDR3 is TGCGCCAGCACCCGGAGCTTGAACACTGAAGCTTTCTTT. This chain uses TRBV5-1 with TRBJ1-1; D not resolved. The V gene lost 6 bases and the J gene lost 0 bases, with 9 bases spanning the gap. Germline CDR1 is SGHRS and CDR2 is YFSETQ. The CDR3 is made up of 13 amino acids.

The gene calls are TRBV2 and TRBJ2-7; 10 bases line up with TRBD1. This CDR3 region has 15 residues. V dropped 8 bases and J dropped 2; count of bases not matched to a gene: 9. Per the germline V gene, CDR1 is SNHLY and CDR2 is FYNNEI. CDR3 sequence reads: CASRLTGTGAYEQYF. CDR3 DNA sequence: TGTGCCAGCCGACTTACCGGGACAGGGGCCTACGAGCAGTACTTC.